This TCR beta chain came from a study of T cell responses to AZD1222 COVID-19 vaccine. Study outcomes and limitations: Nearly half of unique spike-specific TCRs reportedly avoided B.1.351 and B.1.1.7 mutated regions. Across the whole spike, CD4 TCRs peaked at regions 160-218 and 743-854. Donors skewed white British and female; clonal diversity was possibly underestimated.

The count of this clone is one. No antigen is known for it. The CDR3 runs 15 residues. CDR1 and CDR2 (germline): SGHTA, FQGNSA. V shed 3 bases and J 5 bases; nucleotides not matched to a gene: 8. Sequencing used immunoSEQ multiplex PCR; TCRdb keeps in-frame clones, though not all of them. Here the sample spans roughly 120,000 clones, about 92% being singletons. This sequence joins TRBV7-2 and TRBJ2-5, with 8 nucleotides matching TRBD1. Material: peripheral blood, obtained on day 0 of AZD1222 vaccination. The origin of this receptor is an adult in good health. The DNA of the CDR3 is TGTGCCAGCAGCTTCCGGGACAGGTTTGTGGAGACCCAGTACTTC. The encoded protein is CASSFRDRFVETQYF. The whole variable domain, remainder taken from reference TRBV7-2 and TRBJ2-5, is GAGVSQSPSNKVTEKGKDVELRCDPISGHTALYWYRQSLGQGLEFLIYFQGNSAPDKSGLPSDRFSAERTGGSVSTLTIQRTQQEDSAVYLCASSFRDRFVETQYFGPGTRLLVL.